Listed below are T cell receptor beta chains from one sample, sequenced in a study of blood T cell repertoires in COVID-19. TCRdb's table, derived via immunoSEQ multiplex PCR, lists solely in-frame clones and lacks some. The table has about 380,000 clones, 89% seen once. What was sequenced was peripheral blood. These receptors all stem from a middle-aged man with acute or convalescent COVID-19. Both conserved end residues are part of each CDR3. Each record gives: CDR3 protein, CDR3 DNA, V gene, J gene, CDR3 length, clone size, D gene. The D gene is left open where the match is weak. Rows may omit the clone size; those that give it use once, few, many or a size class.

CDR3 protein: CSVVGGENYEQYF
CDR3 DNA: TGCAGCGTTGTGGGGGGGGAGAACTACGAGCAGTACTTC
V gene: TRBV29-1
J gene: TRBJ2-7
CDR3 length: 13
clone size: .
D gene: TRBD2

CDR3 protein: CASSLDRTNYGYTF
CDR3 DNA: TGCGCCAGCAGCTTGGACAGGACTAACTATGGCTACACCTTC
V gene: TRBV5-1
J gene: TRBJ1-2
CDR3 length: 14
clone size: once
D gene: .

CDR3 protein: CASSLVLWSAETQYF
CDR3 DNA: TGTGCCAGCAGCTTGGTTTTGTGGTCCGCGGAGACCCAGTACTTC
V gene: TRBV5-8
J gene: TRBJ2-5
CDR3 length: 15
clone size: .
D gene: .

CDR3 protein: CASSYALSNQPQHF
CDR3 DNA: TGTGCCAGCAGTTATGCACTTAGCAATCAGCCCCAGCATTTT
V gene: TRBV6-2/TRBV6-3
J gene: TRBJ1-5
CDR3 length: 14
clone size: .
D gene: .

CDR3 protein: CASSEASRGRETQYF
CDR3 DNA: TGTGCCAGCAGTGAAGCGTCCAGGGGCCGGGAGACCCAGTACTTC
V gene: TRBV6-1
J gene: TRBJ2-5
CDR3 length: 15
clone size: .
D gene: .

CDR3 protein: CSVENRGRVTEAFF
CDR3 DNA: TGCAGCGTTGAAAACAGGGGGCGCGTCACTGAAGCTTTCTTT
V gene: TRBV29-1
J gene: TRBJ1-1
CDR3 length: 14
clone size: once
D gene: TRBD1

CDR3 protein: CASSQRLKQETQYF
CDR3 DNA: TGTGCCAGCAGCCAACGACTAAAACAAGAGACCCAGTACTTC
V gene: TRBV14
J gene: TRBJ2-5
CDR3 length: 14
clone size: .
D gene: .

CDR3 protein: CASRQGWNTEAFF
CDR3 DNA: TGTGCCAGCAGACAGGGGTGGAACACTGAAGCTTTCTTT
V gene: TRBV6-5
J gene: TRBJ1-1
CDR3 length: 13
clone size: .
D gene: TRBD1

CDR3 protein: CASSLTGSQGAQYF
CDR3 DNA: TGTGCCAGCAGCTTGACAGGTTCACAGGGAGCGCAGTATTTT
V gene: TRBV7-3
J gene: TRBJ2-3
CDR3 length: 14
clone size: .
D gene: .

CDR3 protein: CAISDPSGQETQYF
CDR3 DNA: TGTGCCATCAGTGATCCTAGCGGCCAAGAGACCCAGTACTTC
V gene: TRBV10-3
J gene: TRBJ2-5
CDR3 length: 14
clone size: .
D gene: TRBD2

CDR3 protein: CASSLQGPGYGYTF
CDR3 DNA: TGTGCCAGCAGCCTTCAGGGGCCAGGCTATGGCTACACCTTC
V gene: TRBV7-2
J gene: TRBJ1-2
CDR3 length: 14
clone size: .
D gene: .